The rows below give T cell receptor beta chains drawn from one sample of a study of spatial heterogeneity in lung cancer. TCRdb itself ran the 5' RACE reads through MiXCR, one entry per CDR3 protein. The sample carries 5,500 to 7,000 distinct CDR3 sequences, 13% recorded once. The sample consisted of normal lung tissue next to the tumor, taken at surgery. These receptors were collected from a female donor with early-stage non-small cell lung cancer. The CDR3 runs from the conserved cysteine through the conserved F or W. D genes are given only for firm matches. Expanded clones get a size class; other rows say once, few or many, or leave the size out.

d_call	v_call	clone_size	j_call	cdr3_aa	cdr3_nt
-	TRBV27	-	TRBJ2-1	CASTRTTGGNNEQFF	TGTGCCAGCACCCGGACGACCGGGGGCAACAATGAGCAGTTCTTC
TRBD2	TRBV9	medium-sized	TRBJ2-5	CASSATSGRGQSQYF	TGTGCCAGCAGCGCGACTAGCGGGAGGGGTCAGTCCCAGTACTTC
-	TRBV7-2	medium-sized	TRBJ2-7	CASSYDRYGEQYF	TGTGCCAGCAGCTACGACAGGTACGGCGAGCAGTACTTC
-	TRBV15	-	TRBJ1-1	CATSREATTGAEAFF	TGTGCCACCAGCAGAGAGGCGACGACCGGGGCTGAAGCTTTCTTT
-	TRBV7-9	many	TRBJ1-2	CASSREMNSYGYTF	TGTGCCAGCAGTAGAGAAATGAATAGCTATGGCTACACCTTC
TRBD2	TRBV9	medium-sized	TRBJ2-1	CASSLTSGRTNEQFF	TGTGCCAGCAGCCTAACTAGCGGGAGGACAAATGAGCAGTTCTTC
-	TRBV24-1	medium-sized	TRBJ2-1	CATRETTDGDEQFF	TGTGCCACCAGAGAGACTACCGACGGTGATGAGCAGTTCTTC
-	TRBV20-1	many	TRBJ2-5	CSARDGGAQETQYF	TGCAGTGCTAGAGATGGCGGGGCACAAGAGACCCAGTACTTC
TRBD1	TRBV7-2	-	TRBJ1-1	CASSLRTGRNTEAFF	TGTGCCAGCAGCCTAAGGACAGGGAGGAATACTGAAGCTTTCTTT
TRBD2	TRBV20-1	medium-sized	TRBJ2-1	CSARGLADNEQFF	TGCAGTGCTAGGGGACTAGCGGACAATGAGCAGTTCTTC
TRBD1	TRBV20-1	medium-sized	TRBJ2-5	CSALPGQGGETQYF	TGCAGTGCTCTTCCGGGACAGGGGGGAGAGACCCAGTACTTC
-	TRBV5-1	medium-sized	TRBJ1-5	CASSLGAGGDQPQHF	TGCGCCAGCAGCCTTGGGGCGGGGGGCGACCAGCCCCAGCATTTT
-	TRBV7-3	many	TRBJ2-2	CASSSSNTGELFF	TGTGCCAGCAGCTCTTCCAACACCGGGGAGCTGTTTTTT
-	TRBV7-8	-	TRBJ2-3	CASSLRVRQVFTDTQYF	TGTGCCAGCAGCTTGAGGGTTCGGCAGGTTTTTACAGATACGCAGTATTTT
TRBD1	TRBV10-3	many	TRBJ2-7	CAISGDRGSYEQYF	TGTGCCATCAGTGGGGACAGGGGCTCCTACGAGCAGTACTTC
-	TRBV7-2	medium-sized	TRBJ1-5	CASSLMVGDQPQHF	TGTGCCAGCAGCTTAATGGTAGGGGATCAGCCCCAGCATTTT
-	TRBV7-2	many	TRBJ2-1	CASSASPITTVSSYNEQFF	TGTGCCAGCAGCGCGTCACCTATTACGACGGTAAGCTCCTACAATGAGCAGTTCTTC
-	TRBV11-2	many	TRBJ2-5	CVSRPTDPYQETQYF	TGTGTCAGCAGGCCGACAGACCCTTACCAAGAGACCCAGTACTTC